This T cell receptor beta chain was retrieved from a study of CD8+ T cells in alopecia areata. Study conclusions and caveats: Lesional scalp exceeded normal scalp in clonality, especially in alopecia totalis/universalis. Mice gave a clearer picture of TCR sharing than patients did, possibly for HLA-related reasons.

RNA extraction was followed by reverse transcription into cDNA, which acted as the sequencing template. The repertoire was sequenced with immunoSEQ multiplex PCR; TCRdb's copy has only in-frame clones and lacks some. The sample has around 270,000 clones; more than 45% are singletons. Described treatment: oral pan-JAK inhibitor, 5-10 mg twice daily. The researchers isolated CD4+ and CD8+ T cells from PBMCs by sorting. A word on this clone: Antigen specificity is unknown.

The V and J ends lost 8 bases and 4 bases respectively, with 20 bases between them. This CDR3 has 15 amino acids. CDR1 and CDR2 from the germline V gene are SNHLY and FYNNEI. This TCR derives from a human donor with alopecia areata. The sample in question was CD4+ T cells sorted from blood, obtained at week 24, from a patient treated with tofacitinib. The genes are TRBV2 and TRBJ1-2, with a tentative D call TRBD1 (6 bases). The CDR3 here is CASGLGQWRGYGYTF. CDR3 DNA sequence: TGTGCCAGCGGATTAGGACAGTGGAGGGGCTATGGCTACACCTTC.